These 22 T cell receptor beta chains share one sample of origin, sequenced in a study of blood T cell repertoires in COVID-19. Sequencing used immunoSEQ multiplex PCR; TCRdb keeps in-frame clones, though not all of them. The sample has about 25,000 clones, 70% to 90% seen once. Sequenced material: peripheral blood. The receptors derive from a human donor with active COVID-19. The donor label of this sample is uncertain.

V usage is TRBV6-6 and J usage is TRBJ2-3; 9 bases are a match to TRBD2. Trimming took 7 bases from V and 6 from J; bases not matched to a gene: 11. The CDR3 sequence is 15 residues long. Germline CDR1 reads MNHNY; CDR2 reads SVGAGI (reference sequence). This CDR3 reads CASNTVQRGADTQYF. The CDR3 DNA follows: TGTGCCAGCAATACAGTCCAGCGGGGGGCCGATACGCAGTATTTT.

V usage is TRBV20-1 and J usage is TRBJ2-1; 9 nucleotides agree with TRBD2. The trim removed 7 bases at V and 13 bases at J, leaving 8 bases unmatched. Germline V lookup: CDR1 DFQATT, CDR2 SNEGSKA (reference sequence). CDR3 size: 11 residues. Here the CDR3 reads CSVGAGGLQFF. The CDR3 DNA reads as TGCAGTGTGGGAGCGGGAGGACTCCAGTTCTTC.

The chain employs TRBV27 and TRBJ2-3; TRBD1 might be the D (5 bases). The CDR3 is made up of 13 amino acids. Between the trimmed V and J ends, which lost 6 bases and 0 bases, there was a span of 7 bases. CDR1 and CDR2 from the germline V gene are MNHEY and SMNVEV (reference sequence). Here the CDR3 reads CASRRTSTDTQYF. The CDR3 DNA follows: TGTGCCAGCAGGAGGACAAGCACAGATACGCAGTATTTT.

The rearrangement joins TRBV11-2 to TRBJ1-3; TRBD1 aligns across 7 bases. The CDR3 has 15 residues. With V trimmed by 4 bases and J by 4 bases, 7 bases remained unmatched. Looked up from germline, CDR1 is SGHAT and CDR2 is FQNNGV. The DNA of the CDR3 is TGTGCCAGCAGCTCTTACAGGGGTTCGGGAAACACCATATATTTT. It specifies CASSSYRGSGNTIYF.

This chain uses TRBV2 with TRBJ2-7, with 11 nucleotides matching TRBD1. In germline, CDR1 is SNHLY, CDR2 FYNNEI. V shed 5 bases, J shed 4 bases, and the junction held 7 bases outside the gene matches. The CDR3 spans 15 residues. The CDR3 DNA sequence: TGTGCCAGCAGTAAGGACAGGGGGCACGCGTACGAGCAGTACTTC. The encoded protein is CASSKDRGHAYEQYF.

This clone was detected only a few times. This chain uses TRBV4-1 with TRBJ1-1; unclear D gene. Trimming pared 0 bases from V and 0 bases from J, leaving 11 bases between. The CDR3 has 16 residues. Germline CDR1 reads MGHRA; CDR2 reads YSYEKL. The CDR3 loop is CASSQDRSQMNTEAFF. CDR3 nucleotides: TGCGCCAGCAGCCAAGATCGATCCCAGATGAACACTGAAGCTTTCTTT.

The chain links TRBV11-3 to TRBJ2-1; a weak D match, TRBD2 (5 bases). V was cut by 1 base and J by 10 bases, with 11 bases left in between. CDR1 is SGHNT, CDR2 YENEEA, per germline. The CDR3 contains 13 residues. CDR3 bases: TGTGCCAGCAGCTTAGCGAGGGTGAGGGAGCAGTTCTTC. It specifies CASSLARVREQFF.

The DNA for the CDR3 is TGTGCCAGCAGCTCGTGGCCCACTGAAGCTTTCTTT. Translation gives CASSSWPTEAFF. The V gene is TRBV7-9, the J gene TRBJ1-1; D ambiguous. The length of the CDR3 is 12 residues. The V and J ends lost 4 bases and 4 bases respectively, with 7 bases between them. Looked up from germline, CDR1 is SEHNR and CDR2 is FQNEAQ (reference sequence).

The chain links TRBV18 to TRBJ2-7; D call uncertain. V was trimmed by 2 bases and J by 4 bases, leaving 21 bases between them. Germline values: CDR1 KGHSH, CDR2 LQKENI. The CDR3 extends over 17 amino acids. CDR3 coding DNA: TGTGCCAGCTCACCATCGTGGCAATACCCCTTAAATTACGAGCAGTACTTC. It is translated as CASSPSWQYPLNYEQYF.

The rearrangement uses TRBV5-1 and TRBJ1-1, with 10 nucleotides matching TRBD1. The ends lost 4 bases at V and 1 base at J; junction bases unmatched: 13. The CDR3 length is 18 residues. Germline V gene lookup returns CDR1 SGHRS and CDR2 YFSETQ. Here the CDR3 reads CASSPGTGEVLRNTEAFF. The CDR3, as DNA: TGCGCCAGCAGCCCCGGGACAGGGGAGGTTCTAAGGAACACTGAAGCTTTCTTT. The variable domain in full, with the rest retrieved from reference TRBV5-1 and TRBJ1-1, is KAGVTQTPRYLIKTRGQQVTLSCSPISGHRSVSWYQQTPGQGLQFLFEYFSETQRNKGNFPGRFSGRQFSNSRSEMNVSTLELGDSALYLCASSPGTGEVLRNTEAFFGQGTRLTVV.

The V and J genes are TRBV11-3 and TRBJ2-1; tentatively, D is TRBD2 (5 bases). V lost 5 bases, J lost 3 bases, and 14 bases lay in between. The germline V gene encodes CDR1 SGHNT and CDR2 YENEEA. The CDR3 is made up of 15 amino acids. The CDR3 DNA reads TGTGCCAGCAGCCCCCGGGGTGGGGTCTACAATGAGCAGTTCTTC. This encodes CASSPRGGVYNEQFF. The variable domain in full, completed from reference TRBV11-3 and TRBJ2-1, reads EAGVVQSPRYKIIEKKQPVAFWCNPISGHNTLYWYLQNLGQGPELLIRYENEEAVDDSQLPKDRFSAERLKGVDSTLKIQPAELGDSAVYLCASSPRGGVYNEQFFGPGTRLTVL.

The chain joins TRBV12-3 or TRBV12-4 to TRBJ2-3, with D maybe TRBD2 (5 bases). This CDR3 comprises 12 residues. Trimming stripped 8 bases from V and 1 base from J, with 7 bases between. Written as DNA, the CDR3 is TGTGCCAGCGGGCGGGGCACAGATACGCAGTATTTT. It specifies CASGRGTDTQYF.

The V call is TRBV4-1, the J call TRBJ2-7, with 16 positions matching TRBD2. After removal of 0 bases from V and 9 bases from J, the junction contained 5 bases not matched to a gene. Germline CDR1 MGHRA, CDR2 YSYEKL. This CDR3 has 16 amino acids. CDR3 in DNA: TGCGCCAGCAGCCAAGAAGGGACTAGCGGGAGGGCCGGGCAGTACTTC. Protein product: CASSQEGTSGRAGQYF.

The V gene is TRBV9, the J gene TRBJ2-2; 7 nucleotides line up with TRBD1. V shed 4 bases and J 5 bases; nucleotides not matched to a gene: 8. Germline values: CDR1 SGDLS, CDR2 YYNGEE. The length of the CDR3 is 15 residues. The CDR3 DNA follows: TGTGCCAGCAGCCTGGGGGACAGCCCTACCGGGGAGCTGTTTTTT. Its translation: CASSLGDSPTGELFF.

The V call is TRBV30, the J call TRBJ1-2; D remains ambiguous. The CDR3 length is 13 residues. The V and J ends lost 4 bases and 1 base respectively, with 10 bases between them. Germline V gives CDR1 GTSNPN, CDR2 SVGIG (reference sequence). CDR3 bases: TGTGCCTGGACCCGTCGCGGTAACTATGGCTACACCTTC. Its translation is CAWTRRGNYGYTF.

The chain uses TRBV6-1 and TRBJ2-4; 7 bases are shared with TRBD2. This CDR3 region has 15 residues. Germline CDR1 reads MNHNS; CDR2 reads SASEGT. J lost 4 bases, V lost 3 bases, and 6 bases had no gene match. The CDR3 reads CASSDPGTIKNIQYF. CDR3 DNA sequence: TGTGCCAGCAGTGACCCCGGGACTATAAAAAACATTCAGTACTTC.

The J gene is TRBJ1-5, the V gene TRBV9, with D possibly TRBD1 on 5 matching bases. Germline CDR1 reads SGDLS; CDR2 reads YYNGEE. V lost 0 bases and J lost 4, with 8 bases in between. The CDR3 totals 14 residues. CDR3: CASSVEQENQPQHF. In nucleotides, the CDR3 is TGTGCCAGCAGCGTAGAACAGGAGAATCAGCCCCAGCATTTT.

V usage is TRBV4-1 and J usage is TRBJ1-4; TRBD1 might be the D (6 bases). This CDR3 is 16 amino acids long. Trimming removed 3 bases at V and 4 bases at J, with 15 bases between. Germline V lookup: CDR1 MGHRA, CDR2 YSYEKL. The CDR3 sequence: CASSQAPGHNNEKLFF. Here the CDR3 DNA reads TGCGCCAGCAGCCAGGCACCGGGACACAATAATGAAAAACTGTTTTTT.

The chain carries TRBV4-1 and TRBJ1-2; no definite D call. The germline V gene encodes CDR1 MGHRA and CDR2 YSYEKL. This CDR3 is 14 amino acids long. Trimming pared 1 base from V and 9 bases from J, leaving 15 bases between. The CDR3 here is CASSQGPVSESYTF. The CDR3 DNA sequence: TGCGCCAGCAGCCAAGGACCCGTGTCGGAGAGCTACACCTTC.

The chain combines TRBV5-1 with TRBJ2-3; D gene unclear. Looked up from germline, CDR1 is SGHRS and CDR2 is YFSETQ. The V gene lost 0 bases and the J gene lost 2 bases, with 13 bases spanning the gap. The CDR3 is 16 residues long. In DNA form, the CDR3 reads TGCGCCAGCAGCTTGGCTGGTGCACTCCCCACAGATACGCAGTATTTT. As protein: CASSLAGALPTDTQYF.

The CDR3 region is CAISGQGANTGELFF. The CDR3 DNA is TGTGCCATCAGCGGACAGGGGGCGAACACCGGGGAGCTGTTTTTT. The chain employs TRBV10-3 and TRBJ2-2; TRBD1 matches 10 bases. Unmatched junction bases numbered 1, after V lost 6 bases and J lost 0 bases. Germline lookup yields CDR1 ENHRY and CDR2 SYGVKD. The CDR3 is 15 residues long.

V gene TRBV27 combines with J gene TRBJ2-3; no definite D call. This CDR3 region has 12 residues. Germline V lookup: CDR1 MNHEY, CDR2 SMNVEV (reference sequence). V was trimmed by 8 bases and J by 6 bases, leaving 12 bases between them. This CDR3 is CASSLIGDTQYF. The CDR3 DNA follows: TGTGCCAGCTCCCTCATCGGGGATACGCAGTATTTT.